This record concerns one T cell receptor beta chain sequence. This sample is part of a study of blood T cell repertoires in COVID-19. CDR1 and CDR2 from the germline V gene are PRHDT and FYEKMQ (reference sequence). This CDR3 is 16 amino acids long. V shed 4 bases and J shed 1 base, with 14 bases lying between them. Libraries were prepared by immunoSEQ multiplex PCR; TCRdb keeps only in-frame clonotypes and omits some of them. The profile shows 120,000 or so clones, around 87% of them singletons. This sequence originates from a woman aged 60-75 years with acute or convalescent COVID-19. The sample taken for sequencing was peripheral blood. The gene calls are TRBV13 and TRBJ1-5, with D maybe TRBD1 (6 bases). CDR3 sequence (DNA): TGTGCCAGCAGCTCGAGTGGGACAAAAAGCAATCAGCCCCAGCATTTT. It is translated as CASSSSGTKSNQPQHF.